These 25 T cell receptor beta chains were all obtained from the same sample, sequenced in a study of blood T cell repertoires in COVID-19. Sequencing used immunoSEQ multiplex PCR; TCRdb keeps in-frame clones, though not all of them. The profile shows approximately 400,000 clones, about nine tenths of them singletons. Sequenced sample: peripheral blood. The receptors shown here come from a woman aged 45-65 years with COVID-19, enrolled during active disease.

The chain joins TRBV7-2 to TRBJ1-2, with TRBD1 as a possible D gene (5 bases). Trimming stripped 6 bases from V and 8 bases from J, with 13 bases between. This CDR3 has 12 amino acids. Germline CDR1 SGHTA, CDR2 FQGNSA. The CDR3 sequence: CASSSRATGYTF. The CDR3 region has the DNA TGTGCCAGCAGTTCCAGGGCAACGGGCTACACCTTC.

The chain links TRBV3-1 (or the pseudogene TRBV3-2) to TRBJ1-1; the D is unclear. CDR3 size: 14 residues. Germline V gene sequence: CDR1 LGHDT, CDR2 YNNKEL (reference sequence). The V end lost 1 base, the J end lost 3 bases, and 9 bases lay between the germline ends. CDR3 DNA sequence: TGTGCCAGCAGCCAAGGCACGGGAGACACTGAAGCTTTCTTT. Amino acid sequence: CASSQGTGDTEAFF.

The chain recombines TRBV5-1 with TRBJ1-5, with unresolved D. The germline V and J ends were trimmed by 2 bases and 7 bases, with 7 bases remaining between them. Germline V gives CDR1 SGHRS, CDR2 YFSETQ. The CDR3 is 12 amino acids. The DNA for the CDR3 is TGCGCCAGCAGCTTCTCCGGGCAGCCCCAGCATTTT. Amino acids: CASSFSGQPQHF. The variable domain in full, with the rest retrieved from reference TRBV5-1 and TRBJ1-5, is KAGVTQTPRYLIKTRGQQVTLSCSPISGHRSVSWYQQTPGQGLQFLFEYFSETQRNKGNFPGRFSGRQFSNSRSEMNVSTLELGDSALYLCASSFSGQPQHFGDGTRLSIL.

The V gene is TRBV27, the J gene TRBJ2-7, with D perhaps TRBD1 (5 bases). CDR1 MNHEY and CDR2 SMNVEV come from the germline V gene (reference sequence). V lost 3 bases and J 5 bases, leaving 11 bases between the germline ends. The CDR3 runs 13 residues. The CDR3 DNA reads TGTGCCAGCAGTTTCTACCCCAGGGACGAGCAGTACTTC. This sequence encodes CASSFYPRDEQYF.

The rearrangement uses TRBV2 and TRBJ2-1; TRBD1 might be the D (6 bases). V was shortened by 9 bases and J by 3 bases, with 9 bases between the two germline ends. Germline V gene sequence: CDR1 SNHLY, CDR2 FYNNEI. CDR3 length: 12 residues. The CDR3 DNA sequence: TGTGCCAGTCAGGGGTTCTACAATGAGCAGTTCTTC. Amino acid sequence: CASQGFYNEQFF.

With respect to this clone: The sample has other DNA sequences that encode this CDR3 too. The chain has TRBV5-1 and TRBJ2-3; a weak D match, TRBD1 (6 bases). This CDR3 region has 13 residues. Germline V gives CDR1 SGHRS, CDR2 YFSETQ. V was trimmed by 4 bases and J by 6 bases, leaving 12 bases between them. The CDR3 nucleotides are TGCGCCAGCAGCCTGGTTAGGGGGGATACGCAGTATTTT. As protein: CASSLVRGDTQYF. Supplemented by reference TRBV5-1 and TRBJ2-3, the full variable domain reads KAGVTQTPRYLIKTRGQQVTLSCSPISGHRSVSWYQQTPGQGLQFLFEYFSETQRNKGNFPGRFSGRQFSNSRSEMNVSTLELGDSALYLCASSLVRGDTQYFGPGTRLTVL.

This rearrangement joins TRBV6-5 to TRBJ2-7; possible D gene TRBD2, 5 bases. This CDR3 is 11 amino acids long. Looked up from germline, CDR1 is MNHEY and CDR2 is SVGAGI. Trimming removed 6 bases from V and 6 bases from J, with 9 bases in between. The CDR3 bases are TGTGCCAGCAGGCTCGGGGTCGAGCAGTACTTC. Protein sequence: CASRLGVEQYF.

The rearrangement links TRBV4-2 to TRBJ2-1, with a tentative D call TRBD2 (5 bases). Germline values: CDR1 LGHNA, CDR2 YNFKEQ. With 0 bases removed from V and 0 bases from J, the gap between germline ends came to 12 bases. The CDR3 extends over 17 amino acids. CDR3 sequence reads: CASSQEPRGSSYNEQFF. Written as DNA, the CDR3 is TGTGCCAGCAGCCAAGAACCTCGCGGGTCCTCCTACAATGAGCAGTTCTTC.

This clone was seen only once. V and J are TRBV11-3 and TRBJ2-3, with D possibly matching TRBD1 (6 bases). Trimming took 5 bases from V and 6 from J, leaving 21 bases between them. CDR3 length: 16 amino acids. The germline V gene encodes CDR1 SGHNT and CDR2 YENEEA. The CDR3, as DNA: TGTGCCAGCAGCGCAGGGGCGTGGGGTCCAGCGGATACGCAGTATTTT. This sequence encodes CASSAGAWGPADTQYF.

The chain carries TRBV4-1 and TRBJ2-1; the match to TRBD2 covers 13 bases. The CDR3 totals 16 residues. The V and J ends lost 4 bases and 5 bases, in that order; junction bases with no gene match: 5. Germline values: CDR1 MGHRA, CDR2 YSYEKL. The CDR3 nucleotides are TGCGCCAGCAGCCGGGAGACTAGCGGGGGGAACAATGAGCAGTTCTTC. Encoded protein: CASSRETSGGNNEQFF.

The V call is TRBV3-1 (or the pseudogene TRBV3-2), the J call TRBJ2-1; 10 nucleotides agree with TRBD2. CDR3 length: 13 residues. CDR1 LGHDT and CDR2 YNNKEL come from the germline V gene (reference sequence). Germline trimming cut 4 bases from V and 9 bases from J; bases unmatched to any gene: 3. In DNA, the CDR3 is TGTGCCAGCAGCCCAAGCGGGGGGGGTGAGCAGTTCTTC. The encoded protein is CASSPSGGGEQFF.

The V and J genes are TRBV25-1 and TRBJ2-2; D remains ambiguous. The germline V and J ends were trimmed by 4 bases and 0 bases, with 15 bases remaining between them. Germline CDR1 and CDR2: MGHDK and SYGVNS. The CDR3 contains 17 residues. The CDR3 here is CASSALSRNPNTGELFF. DNA for the CDR3: TGTGCCAGCAGTGCACTCTCGAGGAACCCGAACACCGGGGAGCTGTTTTTT. The full variable domain, rest sourced from reference TRBV25-1 and TRBJ2-2, is EADIYQTPRYLVIGTGKKITLECSQTMGHDKMYWYQQDPGMELHLIHYSYGVNSTEKGDLSSESTVSRIRTEHFPLTLESARPSHTSQYLCASSALSRNPNTGELFFGEGSRLTVL.

The V and J genes are TRBV28 and TRBJ2-7; the D is unclear. The V and J ends lost 5 bases and 2 bases respectively, with 13 bases between them. The germline gives CDR1 MDHEN, CDR2 SYDVKM. The CDR3 spans 14 residues. CDR3 protein: CASSGPSAAYEQYF. CDR3 DNA: TGTGCCAGCAGTGGGCCCTCGGCAGCCTACGAGCAGTACTTC. The full variable domain, completed using reference TRBV28 and TRBJ2-7, is DVKVTQSSRYLVKRTGEKVFLECVQDMDHENMFWYRQDPGLGLRLIYFSYDVKMKEKGDIPEGYSVSREKKERFSLILESASTNQTSMYLCASSGPSAAYEQYFGPGTRLTVT.

The CDR3 region is CASSHQDKNLNTIYF. The DNA of the CDR3 is TGTGCCAGCAGCCATCAAGACAAAAATCTGAACACCATATATTTT. The J gene is TRBJ1-3, the V gene TRBV14; D gene uncertain. The CDR3 covers 15 residues. Germline V gives CDR1 SGHDN, CDR2 FVKESK. Trimming left V 3 bases short and J 7 bases short, with 16 bases between.

The chain joins TRBV9 to TRBJ2-7; perhaps TRBD1 as D (6 bases). CDR1 is SGDLS and CDR2 is YYNGEE in the germline V gene. Trimming left V 0 bases short and J 3 bases short, with 10 bases between. The CDR3 is 14 residues long. The CDR3 sequence is CASSVEDRFYEQYF. DNA of the CDR3: TGTGCCAGCAGCGTAGAAGACAGGTTCTACGAGCAGTACTTC.

DNA for the CDR3: TGTGCCATCAGTGTGGGACAGGGGGCGCGATGGGAGCAGTTCTTC. The encoded protein is CAISVGQGARWEQFF. The J gene is TRBJ2-1, the V gene TRBV10-3; TRBD1 matches 12 bases. Per germline, CDR1 ENHRY and CDR2 SYGVKD. The CDR3 totals 15 residues. V was clipped by 4 bases and J by 10 bases; unmatched bases: 8.

The table lists this clone with a count of one. V and J are TRBV5-5 and TRBJ1-4; D uncertain. The germline gives CDR1 SGHKS, CDR2 YYEKEE (reference sequence). V lost 0 bases to trimming and J lost 8 bases, with 17 bases between them. The CDR3 totals 16 residues. CDR3 nucleotide sequence: TGTGCCAGCAGCTTGGGTAGGCGGCCTGCTGACGAAAAACTGTTTTTT. This gives the protein CASSLGRRPADEKLFF.

The V and J genes are TRBV30 and TRBJ2-7; a possible D gene is TRBD2 (6 bases). This CDR3 has 14 residues. Germline assignment: CDR1 GTSNPN and CDR2 SVGIG (reference sequence). Trimming pared 8 bases from V and 3 bases from J, leaving 20 bases between. The CDR3 bases are TGTGCCCTAACCCCGCGGGACGGTTACTACGAGCAGTACTTC. This encodes CALTPRDGYYEQYF.

This clone was found a few times. Within the sample, other DNA sequences also encode this same CDR3. V usage is TRBV6-5 and J usage is TRBJ1-5; 7 nucleotides line up with TRBD1. This CDR3 comprises 13 residues. Germline V gene sequence: CDR1 MNHEY, CDR2 SVGAGI. After removal of 5 bases from V and 7 bases from J, the junction contained 5 bases not matched to a gene. The CDR3 region has the DNA TGTGCCAGCAGTCGCGACAGGGACCAGCCCCAGCATTTT. Encoded protein: CASSRDRDQPQHF.

The chain links TRBV9 to TRBJ2-5; 9 bases align to TRBD2. Trimming took 3 bases from V and 5 from J; bases not matched to a gene: 11. The CDR3 is made up of 16 amino acids. Germline V lookup: CDR1 SGDLS, CDR2 YYNGEE. This CDR3 is CASSATSGTSRETQYF. The CDR3 DNA sequence: TGTGCCAGCAGCGCAACATCCGGGACTAGCAGGGAGACCCAGTACTTC.

The CDR3 DNA reads as TGTGCCAGCAGCCCGATCCGGGAGCACTATGGCTACACCTTC. Translation gives CASSPIREHYGYTF. This chain connects TRBV7-9 to TRBJ1-2; no clear D. V lost 5 bases to trimming and J lost 3 bases, with 13 bases between them. CDR1 SEHNR and CDR2 FQNEAQ come from the germline V gene (reference sequence). The CDR3 totals 14 residues.

J is TRBJ2-1 and V is TRBV5-4; 8 bases match TRBD2. Germline V lookup: CDR1 SGHNT, CDR2 YYREEE (reference sequence). The CDR3 runs to 15 residues. Trimming took 5 bases from V and 6 from J; bases not matched to a gene: 10. The CDR3: CASRGGTSGGNEQFF. As DNA, the CDR3 is TGTGCCAGCAGGGGGGGCACTAGCGGAGGCAATGAGCAGTTCTTC.

The chain joins TRBV30 to TRBJ2-2; the D gene is possibly TRBD1 (5 bases). Trimming stripped 7 bases from V and 1 base from J, with 10 bases between. Germline V gene sequence: CDR1 GTSNPN, CDR2 SVGIG (reference sequence). The CDR3 has 13 amino acids. The CDR3 here is CAFLGQNTGELFF. As DNA, the CDR3 is TGTGCCTTTCTAGGACAGAACACCGGGGAGCTGTTTTTT.

The chain uses TRBV5-1 and TRBJ2-7; 8 positions match TRBD1. From germline, CDR1 is SGHRS and CDR2 YFSETQ. V trimming: 4 bases; J trimming: 4 bases; junction bases outside the gene matches: 7. This CDR3 is 14 amino acids long. The CDR3 DNA sequence: TGCGCCAGCAGCCTTACAGGGGGGAAGTACGAGCAGTACTTC. Translated: CASSLTGGKYEQYF.

The table lists this clone with a few counts. This chain links TRBV18 with TRBJ1-2; 9 bases line up with TRBD1. The germline V gene has CDR1 KGHSH and CDR2 LQKENI. The V and J ends lost 3 bases and 8 bases, in that order; junction bases with no gene match: 4. There are 13 residues in the CDR3. The CDR3 sequence: CASSPGQGGGYTF. In nucleotides, the CDR3 is TGTGCCAGCTCACCGGGACAGGGCGGGGGCTACACCTTC.